Shown below are 7 T cell receptor beta chains from a single sample sequenced in a study of T-cell memory formation after mild COVID-19. MiXCR, applied by TCRdb to the 5' RACE reads, yields one record per CDR3 protein. Of 110,000 to 150,000 distinct CDR3 sequences listed, approximately 25% are singletons. Sequenced: PBMCs or a T cell subset sorted from them (not recorded which). The receptors come from an adult woman who had mild COVID-19 (a few samples of this study predate the infection). Cell type and time point are not known.

This clonotype has more than one count but fewer than ten. V is TRBV20-1 and J is TRBJ1-1; 9 bases are a match to TRBD1. The V segment lost 0 bases and the J segment 4 bases; nucleotides outside the gene matches: 6. The germline V gene has CDR1 DFQATT and CDR2 SNEGSKA (reference sequence). This CDR3 has 15 residues. CDR3: CSARDRQGVGTEAFF. The CDR3 nucleotides are TGCAGTGCTAGAGATCGACAGGGGGTTGGCACTGAAGCTTTCTTT.

The rearrangement links TRBV4-1 to TRBJ2-3; D is unclear. The CDR3 runs to 11 residues. Germline V gene data show CDR1 as MGHRA and CDR2 as YSYEKL. V lost 5 bases, J lost 5 bases, and 5 bases lay in between. CDR3 in DNA: TGCGCCAGCAGCACGGGAGATACGCAGTATTTT. This gives the protein CASSTGDTQYF.

The chain's CDR3 is CASTSNRGFMNTEAFF. CDR3 in DNA: TGTGCCAGCACCAGCAACAGGGGGTTCATGAACACTGAAGCTTTCTTT. The V and J genes are TRBV12-3 or TRBV12-4 and TRBJ1-1; TRBD1 aligns across 8 bases. Trimming took 7 bases from V and 0 from J; bases not matched to a gene: 10. The CDR3 runs to 16 residues.

As to this clonotype: The germline gene is not matched at one end of the junction; a read error may be the cause. The rearrangement uses TRBV13 and TRBJ2-7; D not certain. From germline, CDR1 is PRHDT and CDR2 FYEKMQ (reference sequence). The CDR3 runs to 12 residues. Here the CDR3 DNA reads TGTTCCAGCAGCTTCAGCGCCTACGAGCAGTACTTC. It codes for CSSSFSAYEQYF.

This clonotype was picked up a small number of times. This rearrangement joins TRBV7-9 to TRBJ2-1; no reliable D call. Germline V lookup: CDR1 SEHNR, CDR2 FQNEAQ (reference sequence). V lost 1 base to trimming and J lost 7 bases, with 14 bases between them. The CDR3 sequence is 15 residues long. The CDR3 DNA is TGTGCCAGCAGCTTAGTAGTCGGCCGCCAGAATGAGCAGTTCTTC. Amino acids: CASSLVVGRQNEQFF. Complete variable domain (other parts from reference TRBV7-9 and TRBJ2-1): DTGVSQNPRHKITKRGQNVTFRCDPISEHNRLYWYRQTLGQGPEFLTYFQNEAQLEKSRLLSDRFSAERPKGSFSTLEIQRTEQGDSAMYLCASSLVVGRQNEQFFGPGTRLTVL.

This clonotype was detected a few times. V is TRBV7-9 and J is TRBJ2-1; D unclear. V was shortened by 3 bases and J by 5 bases, with 8 bases between the two germline ends. The CDR3 is made up of 13 amino acids. Per germline, CDR1 SEHNR and CDR2 FQNEAQ (reference sequence). The CDR3 DNA follows: TGTGCCAGCAGCTTTGGCGCTGACAATGAGCAGTTCTTC. As protein: CASSFGADNEQFF.

The CDR3 is CASSLRADGYNEQFF. Here the CDR3 DNA reads TGTGCCAGCAGCTTAAGGGCGGACGGGTACAATGAGCAGTTCTTC. The chain is built from TRBV7-9 and TRBJ2-1, with D unresolved. There are 15 residues in the CDR3. V dropped 2 bases and J dropped 4 bases, with 12 bases sitting between them. The germline CDR1 and CDR2 sequences are SEHNR and FQNEAQ (reference sequence).